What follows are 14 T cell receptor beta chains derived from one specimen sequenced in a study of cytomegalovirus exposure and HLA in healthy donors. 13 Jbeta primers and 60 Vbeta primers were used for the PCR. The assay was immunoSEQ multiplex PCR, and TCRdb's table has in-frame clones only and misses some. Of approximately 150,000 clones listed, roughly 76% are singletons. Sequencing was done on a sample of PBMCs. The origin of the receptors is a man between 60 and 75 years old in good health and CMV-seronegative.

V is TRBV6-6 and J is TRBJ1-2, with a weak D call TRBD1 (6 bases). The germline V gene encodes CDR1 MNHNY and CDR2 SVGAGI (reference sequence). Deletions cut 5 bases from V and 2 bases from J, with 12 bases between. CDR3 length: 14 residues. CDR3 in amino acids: CASSPDGQNYGYTF. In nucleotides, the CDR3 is TGTGCCAGCAGTCCCGACGGACAGAACTATGGCTACACCTTC.

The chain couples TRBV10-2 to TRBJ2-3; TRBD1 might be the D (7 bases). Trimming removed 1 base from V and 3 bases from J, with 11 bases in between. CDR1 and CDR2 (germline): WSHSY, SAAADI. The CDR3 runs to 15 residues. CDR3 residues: CASSEWRGQTDTQYF. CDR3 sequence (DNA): TGCGCCAGCAGTGAGTGGAGGGGGCAGACAGATACGCAGTATTTT.

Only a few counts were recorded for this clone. This CDR3 reads CASGGDRTNYEQYF. For the CDR3, the DNA is TGTGCCAGCGGAGGAGACAGGACAAACTACGAGCAGTACTTC. The V gene is TRBV27, the J gene TRBJ2-7; TRBD1 is a possible D gene (6 bases). Germline assignment: CDR1 MNHEY and CDR2 SMNVEV (reference sequence). The CDR3 spans 14 residues. Trimming shortened V by 8 bases and J by 3 bases, and 17 bases separated the two germline ends.

CDR3 protein: CASSIGGTVVSGANVLTF. The CDR3 DNA is TGTGCCAGTAGTATTGGGGGGACTGTAGTCTCTGGGGCCAACGTCCTGACTTTC. The chain has TRBV19 and TRBJ2-6; D perhaps matches TRBD2 (6 bases). Trimming pared 3 bases from V and 0 bases from J, leaving 15 bases between. The CDR3 totals 18 residues. Germline V lookup: CDR1 LNHDA, CDR2 SQIVND (reference sequence).

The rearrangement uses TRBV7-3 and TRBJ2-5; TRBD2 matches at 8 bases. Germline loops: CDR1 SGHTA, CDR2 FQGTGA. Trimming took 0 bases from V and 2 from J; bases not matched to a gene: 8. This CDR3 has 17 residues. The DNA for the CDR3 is TGTGCCAGCAGCTTAACAGGCTCTCGCGGGGGGCAAGAGACCCAGTACTTC. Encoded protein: CASSLTGSRGGQETQYF.

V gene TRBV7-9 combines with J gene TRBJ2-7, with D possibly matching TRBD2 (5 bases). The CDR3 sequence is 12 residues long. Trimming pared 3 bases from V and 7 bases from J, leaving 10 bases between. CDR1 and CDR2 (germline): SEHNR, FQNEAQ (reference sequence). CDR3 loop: CASSFLPGEQYF. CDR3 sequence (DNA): TGTGCCAGCAGCTTCCTACCGGGGGAGCAGTACTTC.

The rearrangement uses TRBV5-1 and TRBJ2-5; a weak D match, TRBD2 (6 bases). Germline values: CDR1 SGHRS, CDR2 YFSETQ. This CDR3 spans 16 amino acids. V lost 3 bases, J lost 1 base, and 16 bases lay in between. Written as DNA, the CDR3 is TGCGCCAGCAGCTCGAACGTAGGAGGGGCCCAAGAGACCCAGTACTTC. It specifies CASSSNVGGAQETQYF.

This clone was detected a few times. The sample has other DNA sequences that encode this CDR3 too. DNA for the CDR3: TGTGCCAGCAGCTTAGGGAGCGGAAACACCATATATTTT. It is translated as CASSLGSGNTIYF. The rearrangement joins TRBV7-2 to TRBJ1-3; no reliable D call. Germline lookup yields CDR1 SGHTA and CDR2 FQGNSA. The CDR3 has 13 residues. Between the trimmed V and J ends, which lost 1 base and 4 bases, there was a span of 5 bases. The variable domain in full, completed from reference TRBV7-2 and TRBJ1-3, reads GAGVSQSPSNKVTEKGKDVELRCDPISGHTALYWYRQSLGQGLEFLIYFQGNSAPDKSGLPSDRFSAERTGGSVSTLTIQRTQQEDSAVYLCASSLGSGNTIYFGEGSWLTVV.

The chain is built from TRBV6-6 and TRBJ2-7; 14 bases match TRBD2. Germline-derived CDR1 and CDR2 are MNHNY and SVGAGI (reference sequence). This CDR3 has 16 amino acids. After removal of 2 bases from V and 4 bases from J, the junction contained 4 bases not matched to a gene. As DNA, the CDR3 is TGTGCCAGCAGTTACGGGGGGACTAGCGGGAGTTACGAGCAGTACTTC. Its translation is CASSYGGTSGSYEQYF.

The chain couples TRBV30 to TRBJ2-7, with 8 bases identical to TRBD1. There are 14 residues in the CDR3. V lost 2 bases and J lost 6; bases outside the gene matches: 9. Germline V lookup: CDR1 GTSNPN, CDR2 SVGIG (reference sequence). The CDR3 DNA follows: TGTGCCTGGAGTAATGGCAGGGGGCGGTTCGAGCAGTACTTC. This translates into CAWSNGRGRFEQYF. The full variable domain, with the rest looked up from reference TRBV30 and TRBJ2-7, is SQTIHQWPATLVQPVGSPLSLECTVEGTSNPNLYWYRQAAGRGLQLLFYSVGIGQISSEVPQNLSASRPQDRQFILSSKKLLLSDSGFYLCAWSNGRGRFEQYFGPGTRLTVT.

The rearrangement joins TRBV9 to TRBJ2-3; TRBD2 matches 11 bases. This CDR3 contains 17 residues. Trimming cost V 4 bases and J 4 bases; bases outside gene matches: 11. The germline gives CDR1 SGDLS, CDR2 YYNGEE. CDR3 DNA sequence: TGTGCCAGCAGCCTTGGTAGCGGGGGGGCGTTTCCAGATACGCAGTATTTT. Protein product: CASSLGSGGAFPDTQYF.

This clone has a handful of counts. DNA for the CDR3: TGCGCCAGCAGCCAAGGCGTTACGGGAGTCTACGAGCAGTACTTC. This gives the protein CASSQGVTGVYEQYF. The chain couples TRBV4-1 to TRBJ2-7; weak D call: TRBD2 (6 bases). CDR3 length: 15 amino acids. The V gene lost 1 base and the J gene lost 3 bases, with 13 bases spanning the gap. CDR1 is MGHRA, CDR2 YSYEKL, per germline.

DNA of the CDR3: TGTGCCTGGAGTGGGGGCCCGGTTCTGAATGAGCAGTTCTTC. Translated, it gives CAWSGGPVLNEQFF. The gene calls are TRBV30 and TRBJ2-1, with D perhaps matching TRBD1 (5 bases). The CDR3 extends over 14 amino acids. CDR1 is GTSNPN and CDR2 is SVGIG in the germline V gene (reference sequence). Trimming took 1 base from V and 7 from J, leaving 14 bases between them.

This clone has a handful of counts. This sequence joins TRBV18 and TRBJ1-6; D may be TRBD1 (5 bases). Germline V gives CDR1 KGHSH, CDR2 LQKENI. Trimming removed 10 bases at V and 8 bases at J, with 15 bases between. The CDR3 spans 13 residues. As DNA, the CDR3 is TGTGCCACCTCGACAGATCAGCATTCACCCCTCCACTTT. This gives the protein CATSTDQHSPLHF.